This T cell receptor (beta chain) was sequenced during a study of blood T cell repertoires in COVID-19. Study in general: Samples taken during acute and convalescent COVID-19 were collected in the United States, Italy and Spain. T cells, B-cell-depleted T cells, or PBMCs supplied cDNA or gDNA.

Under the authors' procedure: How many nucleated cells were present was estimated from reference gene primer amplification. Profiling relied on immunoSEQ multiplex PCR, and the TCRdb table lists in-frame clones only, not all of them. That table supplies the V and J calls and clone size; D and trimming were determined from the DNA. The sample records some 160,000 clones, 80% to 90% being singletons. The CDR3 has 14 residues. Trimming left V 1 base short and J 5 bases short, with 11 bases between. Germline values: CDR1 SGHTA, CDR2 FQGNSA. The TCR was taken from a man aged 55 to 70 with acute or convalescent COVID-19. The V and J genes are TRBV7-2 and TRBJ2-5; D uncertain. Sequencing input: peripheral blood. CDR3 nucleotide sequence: TGTGCCAGCAGCTTAGTAGCCTCGAGGGAGACCCAGTACTTC. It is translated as CASSLVASRETQYF. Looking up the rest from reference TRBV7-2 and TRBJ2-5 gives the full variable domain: GAGVSQSPSNKVTEKGKDVELRCDPISGHTALYWYRQSLGQGLEFLIYFQGNSAPDKSGLPSDRFSAERTGGSVSTLTIQRTQQEDSAVYLCASSLVASRETQYFGPGTRLLVL.